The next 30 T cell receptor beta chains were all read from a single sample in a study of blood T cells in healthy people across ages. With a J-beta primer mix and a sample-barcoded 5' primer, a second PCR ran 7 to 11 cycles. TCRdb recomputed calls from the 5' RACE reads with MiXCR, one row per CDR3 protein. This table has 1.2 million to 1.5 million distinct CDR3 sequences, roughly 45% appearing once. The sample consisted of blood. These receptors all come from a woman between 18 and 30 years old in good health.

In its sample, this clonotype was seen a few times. CDR3: CASRNPGTENQPQHF. For the CDR3, the DNA is TGTGCCAGCAGGAACCCCGGGACTGAGAATCAGCCCCAGCATTTT. The chain uses TRBV12-3 or TRBV12-4 and TRBJ1-5, with D possibly TRBD1 on 5 matching bases. CDR3 length equals 15 residues. Between the trimmed V and J ends, which lost 6 bases and 4 bases, there was a span of 16 bases.

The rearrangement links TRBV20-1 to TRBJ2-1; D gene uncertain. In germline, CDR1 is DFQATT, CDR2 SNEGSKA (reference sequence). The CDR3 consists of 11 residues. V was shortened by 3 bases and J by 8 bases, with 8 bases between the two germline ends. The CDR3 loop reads CSASAVYEQFF. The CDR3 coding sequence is TGCAGTGCTAGTGCGGTCTATGAGCAGTTCTTC.

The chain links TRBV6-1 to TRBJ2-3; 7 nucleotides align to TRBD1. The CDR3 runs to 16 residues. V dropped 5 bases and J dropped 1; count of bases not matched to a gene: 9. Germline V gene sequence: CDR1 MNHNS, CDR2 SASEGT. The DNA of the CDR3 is TGTGCCAGCAGTCTCCGACAGGGTCTGGGCACAGATACGCAGTATTTT. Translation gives CASSLRQGLGTDTQYF.

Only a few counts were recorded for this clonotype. As DNA, the CDR3 is TGTGCCAGCAGCTTGAGACCTCTAGCGGGAGTTGGGACAGATACGCAGTATTTT. Translating gives CASSLRPLAGVGTDTQYF. The chain employs TRBV11-2 and TRBJ2-3; TRBD2 agrees at 10 bases. Germline V gene lookup returns CDR1 SGHAT and CDR2 FQNNGV. The V gene end was trimmed by 3 bases and the J gene end by 3 bases; junction bases not matched to a gene: 12. This CDR3 spans 18 amino acids.

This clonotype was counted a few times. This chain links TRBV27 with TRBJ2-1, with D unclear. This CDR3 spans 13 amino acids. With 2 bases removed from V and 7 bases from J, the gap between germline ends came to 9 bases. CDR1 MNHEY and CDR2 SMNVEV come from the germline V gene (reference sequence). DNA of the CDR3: TGTGCCAGCAGTTTACGGATACATAATGAGCAGTTCTTC. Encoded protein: CASSLRIHNEQFF.

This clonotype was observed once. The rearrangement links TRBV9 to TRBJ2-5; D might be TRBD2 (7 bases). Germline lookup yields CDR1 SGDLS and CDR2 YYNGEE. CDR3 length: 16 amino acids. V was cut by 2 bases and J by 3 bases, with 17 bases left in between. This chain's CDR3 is CASSVEWGGGEETQYF. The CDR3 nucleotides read TGTGCCAGCAGCGTTGAGTGGGGGGGCGGGGAAGAGACCCAGTACTTC.

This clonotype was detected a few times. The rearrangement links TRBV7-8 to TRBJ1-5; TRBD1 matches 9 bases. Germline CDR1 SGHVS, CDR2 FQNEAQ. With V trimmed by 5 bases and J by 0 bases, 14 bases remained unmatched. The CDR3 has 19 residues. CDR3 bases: TGTGCCAGCAGCCCCCAATCGGGACAGGGTTATTATAGCAATCAGCCCCAGCATTTT. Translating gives CASSPQSGQGYYSNQPQHF.

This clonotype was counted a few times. The DNA of the CDR3 is TGCGCCAGCAGCTTGGCGAAGACTAGCGGAACCCACTCCTACGAGCAGTACTTC. This codes for CASSLAKTSGTHSYEQYF. The chain carries TRBV5-1 and TRBJ2-7; 9 nucleotides align to TRBD2. With 0 bases clipped from V and 0 bases from J, the junction kept 10 bases outside the gene matches. CDR1 SGHRS and CDR2 YFSETQ come from the germline V gene. The CDR3 sequence is 18 residues long.

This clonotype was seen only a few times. The CDR3 loop reads CASSGGLGDEQFF. The CDR3, as DNA: TGTGCCAGCAGCGGGGGTCTGGGCGATGAGCAGTTCTTC. This chain joins TRBV7-9 and TRBJ2-1; D might be TRBD1 or TRBD2, each matching 5 bases. CDR1 is SEHNR and CDR2 is FQNEAQ in the germline V gene (reference sequence). This CDR3 contains 13 residues. Trimming took 5 bases from V and 8 from J, leaving 13 bases between them.

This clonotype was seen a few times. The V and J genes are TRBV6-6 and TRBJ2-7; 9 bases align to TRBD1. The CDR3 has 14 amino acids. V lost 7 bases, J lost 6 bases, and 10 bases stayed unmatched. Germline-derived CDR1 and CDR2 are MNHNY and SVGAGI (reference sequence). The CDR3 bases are TGTGCCAGCACCTGGGGACAGGGAGGGGGCGAGCAGTACTTC. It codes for CASTWGQGGGEQYF.

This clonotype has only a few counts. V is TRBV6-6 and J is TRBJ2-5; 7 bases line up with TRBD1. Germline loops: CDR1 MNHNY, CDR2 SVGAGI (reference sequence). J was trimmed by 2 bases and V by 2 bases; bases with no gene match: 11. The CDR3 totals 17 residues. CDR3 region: CASSYLISGRGQETQYF. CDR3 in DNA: TGTGCCAGCAGTTACCTCATCTCCGGCAGGGGGCAAGAGACCCAGTACTTC.

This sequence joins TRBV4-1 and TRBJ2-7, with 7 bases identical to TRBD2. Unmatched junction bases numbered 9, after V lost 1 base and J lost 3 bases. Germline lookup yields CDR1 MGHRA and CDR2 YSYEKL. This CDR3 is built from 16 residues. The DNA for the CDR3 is TGCGCCAGCAGCCAAGCTTTTAGTCCTAGCGGCTACGAGCAGTACTTC. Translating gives CASSQAFSPSGYEQYF.

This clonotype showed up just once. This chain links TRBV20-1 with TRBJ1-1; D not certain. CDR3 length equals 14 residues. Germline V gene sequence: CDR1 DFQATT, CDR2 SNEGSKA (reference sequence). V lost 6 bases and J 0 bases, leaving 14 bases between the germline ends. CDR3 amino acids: CSAPFAEMNTEAFF. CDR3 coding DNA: TGCAGTGCCCCGTTCGCAGAGATGAACACTGAAGCTTTCTTT.

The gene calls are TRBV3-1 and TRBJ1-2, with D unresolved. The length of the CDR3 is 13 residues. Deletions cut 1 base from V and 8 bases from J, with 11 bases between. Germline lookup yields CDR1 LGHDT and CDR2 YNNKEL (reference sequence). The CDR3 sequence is CASSQADAAGYTF. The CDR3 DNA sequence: TGTGCCAGCAGCCAAGCGGATGCGGCAGGCTACACCTTC.

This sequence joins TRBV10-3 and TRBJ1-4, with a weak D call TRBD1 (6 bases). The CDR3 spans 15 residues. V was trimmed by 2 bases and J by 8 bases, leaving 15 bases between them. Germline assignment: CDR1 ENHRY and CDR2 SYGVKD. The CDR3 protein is CAISERPGQWEKLFF. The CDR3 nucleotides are TGTGCCATCAGTGAGCGGCCGGGACAATGGGAAAAACTGTTTTTT.

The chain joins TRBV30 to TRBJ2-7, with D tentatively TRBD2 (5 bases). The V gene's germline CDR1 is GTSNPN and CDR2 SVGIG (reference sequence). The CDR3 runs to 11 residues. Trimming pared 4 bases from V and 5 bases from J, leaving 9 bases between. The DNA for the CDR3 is TGTGCCTGGACTAGCCGGGACGAGCAGTACTTC. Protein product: CAWTSRDEQYF. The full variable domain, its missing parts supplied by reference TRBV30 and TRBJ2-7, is SQTIHQWPATLVQPVGSPLSLECTVEGTSNPNLYWYRQAAGRGLQLLFYSVGIGQISSEVPQNLSASRPQDRQFILSSKKLLLSDSGFYLCAWTSRDEQYFGPGTRLTVT.

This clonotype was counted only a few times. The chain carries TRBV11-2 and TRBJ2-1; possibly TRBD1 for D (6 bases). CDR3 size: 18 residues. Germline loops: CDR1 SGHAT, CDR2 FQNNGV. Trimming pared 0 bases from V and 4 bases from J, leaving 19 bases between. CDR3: CASSLEGGIRLRYNEQFF. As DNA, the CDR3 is TGTGCCAGCAGCTTAGAAGGGGGTATTCGTTTGAGGTACAATGAGCAGTTCTTC.

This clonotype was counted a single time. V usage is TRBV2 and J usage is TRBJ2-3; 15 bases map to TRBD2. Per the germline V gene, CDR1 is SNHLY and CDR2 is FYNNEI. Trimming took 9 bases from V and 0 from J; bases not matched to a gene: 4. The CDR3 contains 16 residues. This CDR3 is CARGTSGGTSTDTQYF. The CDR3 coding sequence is TGTGCCAGGGGGACTAGCGGGGGGACTAGCACAGATACGCAGTATTTT. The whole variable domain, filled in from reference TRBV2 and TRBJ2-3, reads EPEVTQTPSHQVTQMGQEVILRCVPISNHLYFYWYRQILGQKVEFLVSFYNNEISEKSEIFDDQFSVERPDGSNFTLKIRSTKLEDSAMYFCARGTSGGTSTDTQYFGPGTRLTVL.

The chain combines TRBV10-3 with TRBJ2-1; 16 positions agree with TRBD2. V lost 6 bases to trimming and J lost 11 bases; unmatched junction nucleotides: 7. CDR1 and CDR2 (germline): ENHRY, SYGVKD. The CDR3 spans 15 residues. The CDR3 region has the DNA TGTGCCATCAGCGAGGGGACTAGCGGGGGGGAAAAGCAGTTCTTC. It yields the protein CAISEGTSGGEKQFF.

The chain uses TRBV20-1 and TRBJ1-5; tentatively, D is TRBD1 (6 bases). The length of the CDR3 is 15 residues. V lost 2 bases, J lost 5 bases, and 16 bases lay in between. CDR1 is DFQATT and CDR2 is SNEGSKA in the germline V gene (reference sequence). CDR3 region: CSARRGTRGYQPQHF. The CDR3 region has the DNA TGCAGTGCTAGACGCGGGACAAGGGGTTATCAGCCCCAGCATTTT.

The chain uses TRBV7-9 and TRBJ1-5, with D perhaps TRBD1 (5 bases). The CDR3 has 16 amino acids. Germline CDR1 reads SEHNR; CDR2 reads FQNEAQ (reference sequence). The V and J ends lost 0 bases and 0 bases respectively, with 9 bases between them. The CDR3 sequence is CASSLAVGGSNQPQHF. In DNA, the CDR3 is TGTGCCAGCAGCTTAGCGGTTGGGGGTAGCAATCAGCCCCAGCATTTT.

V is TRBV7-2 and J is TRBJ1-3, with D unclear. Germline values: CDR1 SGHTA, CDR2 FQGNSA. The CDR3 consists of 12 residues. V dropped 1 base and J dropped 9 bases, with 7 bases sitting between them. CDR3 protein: CASSLGWSTIYF. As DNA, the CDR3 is TGTGCCAGCAGCTTAGGCTGGAGCACCATATATTTT. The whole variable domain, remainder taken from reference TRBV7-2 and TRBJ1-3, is GAGVSQSPSNKVTEKGKDVELRCDPISGHTALYWYRQSLGQGLEFLIYFQGNSAPDKSGLPSDRFSAERTGGSVSTLTIQRTQQEDSAVYLCASSLGWSTIYFGEGSWLTVV.

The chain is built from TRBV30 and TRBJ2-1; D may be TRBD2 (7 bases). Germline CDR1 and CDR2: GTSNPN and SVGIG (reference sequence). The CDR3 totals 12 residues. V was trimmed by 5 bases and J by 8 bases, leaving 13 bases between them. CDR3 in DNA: TGTGCCTGGGACCAAGGGGGGGATGAGCAGTTCTTC. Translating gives CAWDQGGDEQFF.

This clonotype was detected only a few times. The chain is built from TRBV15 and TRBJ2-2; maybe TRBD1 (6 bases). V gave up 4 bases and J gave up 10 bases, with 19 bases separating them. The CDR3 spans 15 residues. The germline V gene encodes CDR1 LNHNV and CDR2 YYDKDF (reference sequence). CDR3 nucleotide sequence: TGTGCCACCAGCACCTACAGGGTGGGGGCGGAGGAGCTGTTTTTT. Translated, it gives CATSTYRVGAEELFF.

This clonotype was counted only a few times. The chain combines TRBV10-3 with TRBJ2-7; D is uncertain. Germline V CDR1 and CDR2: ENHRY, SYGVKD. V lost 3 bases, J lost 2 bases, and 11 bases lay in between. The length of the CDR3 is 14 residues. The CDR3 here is CAISEGQDAYEQYF. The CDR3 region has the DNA TGTGCCATCAGTGAAGGGCAGGATGCCTACGAGCAGTACTTC.

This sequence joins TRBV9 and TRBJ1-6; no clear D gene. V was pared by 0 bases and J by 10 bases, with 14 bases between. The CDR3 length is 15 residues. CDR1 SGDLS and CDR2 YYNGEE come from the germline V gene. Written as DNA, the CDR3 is TGTGCCAGCAGCGTAGAAGTAGGGTTGGGATCACCCCTCCACTTT. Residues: CASSVEVGLGSPLHF.

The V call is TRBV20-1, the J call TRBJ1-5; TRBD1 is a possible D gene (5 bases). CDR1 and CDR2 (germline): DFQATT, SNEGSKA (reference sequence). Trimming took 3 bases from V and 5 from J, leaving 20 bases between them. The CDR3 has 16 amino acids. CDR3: CSARVPAGVSYQPQHF. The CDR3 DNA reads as TGCAGTGCTAGGGTCCCTGCGGGGGTCAGCTATCAGCCCCAGCATTTT.

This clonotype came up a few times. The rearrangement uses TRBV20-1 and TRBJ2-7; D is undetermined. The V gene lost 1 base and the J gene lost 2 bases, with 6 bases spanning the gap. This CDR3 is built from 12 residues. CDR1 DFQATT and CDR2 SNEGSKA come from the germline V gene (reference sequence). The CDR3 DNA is TGCAGTGCTAGAGCTTTCGCCTACGAGCAGTACTTC. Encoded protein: CSARAFAYEQYF.

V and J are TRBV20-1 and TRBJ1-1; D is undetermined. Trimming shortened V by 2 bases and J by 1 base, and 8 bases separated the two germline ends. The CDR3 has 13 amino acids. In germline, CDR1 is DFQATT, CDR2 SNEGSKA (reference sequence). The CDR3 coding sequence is TGCAGTGCTAGACCCCTGGGGAACACTGAAGCTTTCTTT. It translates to CSARPLGNTEAFF.

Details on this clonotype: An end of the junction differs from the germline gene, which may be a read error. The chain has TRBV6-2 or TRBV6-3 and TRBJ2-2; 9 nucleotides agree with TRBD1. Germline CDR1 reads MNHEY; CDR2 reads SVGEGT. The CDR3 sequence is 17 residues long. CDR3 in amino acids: CASSQHAGTGNAGELFF. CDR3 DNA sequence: TGTGCCAGCAGTCAACATGCCGGGACAGGGAACGCCGGGGAGCTGTTTTTT.